These T cell receptor beta chains were read from a single sample in a study of T-cell memory formation after mild COVID-19. In TCRdb, the 5' RACE reads were re-called with MiXCR into one record per CDR3 protein. The data contain about 240,000 distinct CDR3 sequences, roughly a tenth of them singletons. The sequenced sample consisted of PBMCs or a T cell subset sorted from them (not recorded which). All receptors come from a man between 18 and 35 years old who had mild COVID-19 (a few samples of this study predate the infection). Cell type and time point are not known. Both conserved end residues are part of each CDR3. The D gene is left open where the match is weak. Expanded clones get a size class; other rows say once, few or many, or leave the size out.

V gene	D gene	J gene	clone size	CDR3 DNA	CDR3 protein
TRBV5-1	-	TRBJ2-2	-	TGCGCCAGCAGCGGCGGTGGCTACGGGGGCCCGAACACCGGGGAGCTGTTTTTT	CASSGGGYGGPNTGELFF
TRBV12-3/TRBV12-4	-	TRBJ2-1	many	TGTGCCAGCTGTGTCTGGGTAATAAATGAGCAGTTCTTC	CASCVWVINEQFF
TRBV5-5	TRBD2	TRBJ2-3	many	TGTGCCAGCAGCGCCAGCGGGGGGACCACAGATACGCAGTATTTT	CASSASGGTTDTQYF
TRBV7-2	TRBD1	TRBJ1-2	-	TGTGCCAGCAGAGCCAGGGGGGCTGAAGATGGCTACACCTTC	CASRARGAEDGYTF
TRBV7-3	-	TRBJ2-1	few	TGTGCCAGCAGCACAACCACAGGGTCTGAGCAGTTCTTC	CASSTTTGSEQFF
TRBV28	-	TRBJ2-5	many	TGTGCCAGCAGTCTAACGGACAGGAGGGGAGAGACCCAGTACTTC	CASSLTDRRGETQYF
TRBV12-3/TRBV12-4	-	TRBJ1-1	-	TGTGCCAGCAGTTTCGAACAAGATAACACTGAAGCTTTCTTT	CASSFEQDNTEAFF
TRBV5-1	TRBD1	TRBJ1-1	few	TGCGCCAGCAGCTTGGAACAGGGGGATTCTGAAGCTTTCTTT	CASSLEQGDSEAFF
TRBV7-9	-	TRBJ2-5	-	TGTGCCAGCAGCTTAATAGGATTGGGGGTACTAGAATCCGAGACCCAGTACTTC	CASSLIGLGVLESETQYF
TRBV6-5	-	TRBJ2-4	few	TGTGCCAGCACTCAGGGAAACATTCAGTACTTC	CASTQGNIQYF
TRBV4-1	-	TRBJ2-1	-	TGCGCCAGCAGCCAAGAAAACCCAGGGACCAATGAGCAGTTCTTC	CASSQENPGTNEQFF
TRBV27	-	TRBJ2-4	-	TGTGCCAGCAGTTTAACTGAGCTGTCCAAAAACATTCAGTACTTC	CASSLTELSKNIQYF
TRBV4-1	-	TRBJ2-3	few	TGCGCCAGCAGCCAAGGGGCAGGGAGATATACAACTAGCACAGATACGCAGTATTTT	CASSQGAGRYTTSTDTQYF
TRBV10-3	TRBD1	TRBJ2-3	few	TGTGCCATCAGTGAGGCTCTGACAGGGTACACAGATACGCAGTATTTT	CAISEALTGYTDTQYF
TRBV12-3/TRBV12-4	TRBD1	TRBJ1-5	-	TGTGCCAGCAGTCCCGGAGTTTACCAGGGGGGTCAGCCCCAGCATTTT	CASSPGVYQGGQPQHF
TRBV24-1	-	TRBJ2-5	few	TGTGCCACCAGTGAGGGGGGCGGGCAAGAGACCCAGTACTTC	CATSEGGGQETQYF
TRBV20-1	TRBD2	TRBJ2-1	few	TGCAGTGCTGGCCTAGTCGGGAGGGTGCAGTTCTTC	CSAGLVGRVQFF
TRBV6-1	TRBD2	TRBJ2-7	-	TGTGCCAGCAGTGAAGGGCCTAGCGGGATCTACGAGCAGTACTTC	CASSEGPSGIYEQYF
TRBV5-1	-	TRBJ2-7	few	TGCGCCAGCAGGGGGCAGGGAGTCTCCTACGAGCAGTACTTC	CASRGQGVSYEQYF
TRBV5-4	-	TRBJ2-1	-	TGTGCCAGCAGCCGAAGCGTAAGCTCCTACAATGAGCAGTTCTTC	CASSRSVSSYNEQFF
TRBV5-6	-	TRBJ2-2	-	TGTGCCTACGGTCGGGGAAGCACCGGGGAGCTGTTTTTT	CAYGRGSTGELFF
TRBV7-8	-	TRBJ2-5	few	TGTGCCAGCAGCTTAGGGAGGGGGGAAGAGACCCAGTACTTC	CASSLGRGEETQYF